This T cell receptor (beta chain) is drawn from a study of T cells in Graves' hyperthyroidism and ophthalmopathy. Whole-study results and caveats: A model built on 13 V-J features separated ophthalmopathy from stable hyperthyroidism.

Trimming removed 4 bases at V and 9 bases at J, with 13 bases between. The CDR3 extends over 12 amino acids. Germline values: CDR1 MNHEY, CDR2 SMNVEV (reference sequence). Authors of the study amplified TCR beta CDR3 regions from RNA transcripts. The HTBI primer set drove a first-round RT-PCR of the TCR CDR3. TCRdb passed the multiplex PCR reads through MiXCR, listing each CDR3 protein once. The table has about 640,000 distinct CDR3 sequences, less than 25% seen once. This clonotype has a count of ten or more. The antigen is unknown. The rearrangement uses TRBV27 and TRBJ2-7, with D possibly matching TRBD2 (7 bases). Sequencing was performed on blood. This TCR came from a man aged 25-40 years with Graves' ophthalmopathy. The CDR3 bases are TGTGCCAGCAGTTCTACAGGGAGGGGGCAGTACTTC. Translating it yields CASSSTGRGQYF.